The table lists the clone carrying this TCR beta chain with many counts. The antigen remains undetermined. This CDR3 spans 15 amino acids. J was trimmed by 4 bases and V by 0 bases; bases with no gene match: 1. The germline gives CDR1 LNHNV, CDR2 YYDKDF (reference sequence). The record originates from a study of Graves' ophthalmopathy and Graves' hyperthyroidism. Amplification of the TCR beta CDR3 regions used RNA transcripts (as template). HTBI-primed RT-PCR formed the first round, and a multiplex PCR formed the second. One entry per CDR3 protein results from TCRdb running MiXCR on the multiplex PCR reads. The repertoire holds approximately 1.2 million distinct CDR3 sequences, about two fifths seen once, with approximately 12% in the top ten. General study results and limits: In blood, most expanded thyroid clonotypes above 0.001 frequency were also detected.

The clonotype was recovered from an adult man with Graves' hyperthyroidism. The V gene is TRBV15, the J gene TRBJ2-2; 8 bases map to TRBD2. What was sequenced was peripheral blood or thyroid tissue (not recorded which). This CDR3 is CATSRELAATGELFF. The CDR3 DNA sequence: TGTGCCACCAGCAGAGAACTAGCGGCCACCGGGGAGCTGTTTTTT.